The 9 T cell receptor beta chains below were found in one sample sequenced in a study of beta chain features in type 1 diabetes. TCRB transcripts that were expressed got sequenced, as all of the isolated RNA had been reverse transcribed. Profiled with immunoSEQ multiplex PCR; TCRdb holds only in-frame clones, not every one. The sample contains roughly 170,000 clones, 10% to 15% of which appear only once. Sample: central memory CD4+ T cells from blood. The receptors were gathered from a woman between 18 and 29 years old in good health.

The rearrangement joins TRBV5-4 to TRBJ2-7, with a tentative D call TRBD2 (6 bases). This CDR3 contains 16 residues. Trimming removed 4 bases at V and 0 bases at J, with 17 bases between. CDR1 and CDR2 from the germline V gene are SGHNT and YYREEE (reference sequence). The CDR3 DNA reads as TGTGCCAGCAGCGAGAGGGTAGCGGCGAGCTCCTACGAGCAGTACTTC. Encoded protein: CASSERVAASSYEQYF. The whole variable domain, filled in from reference TRBV5-4 and TRBJ2-7, reads ETGVTQSPTHLIKTRGQQVTLRCSSQSGHNTVSWYQQALGQGPQFIFQYYREEENGRGNFPPRFSGLQFPNYSSELNVNALELDDSALYLCASSERVAASSYEQYFGPGTRLTVT.

The rearrangement uses TRBV6-6 and TRBJ2-3, with D uncertain. Germline assignment: CDR1 MNHNY and CDR2 SVGAGI (reference sequence). CDR3 length: 16 amino acids. V lost 2 bases to trimming and J lost 1 base, with 13 bases between them. The chain's CDR3 is CASSYMGQGGTDTQYF. The CDR3 DNA reads TGTGCCAGCAGTTACATGGGCCAAGGTGGCACAGATACGCAGTATTTT.

The chain employs TRBV5-6 and TRBJ2-3; 10 positions agree with TRBD1. Germline V gene data show CDR1 as SGHDT and CDR2 as YYEEEE. The CDR3 loop spans 15 amino acids. The V segment lost 2 bases and the J segment 3 bases; nucleotides outside the gene matches: 3. CDR3 DNA sequence: TGTGCCAGCAGCTTAGGGACAGGGGTAACAGATACGCAGTATTTT. Encoded protein: CASSLGTGVTDTQYF.

The rearrangement joins TRBV30 to TRBJ1-2; perhaps TRBD1 as D (6 bases). Germline V gives CDR1 GTSNPN, CDR2 SVGIG (reference sequence). V lost 1 base and J 2 bases, leaving 11 bases between the germline ends. The CDR3 contains 14 residues. The CDR3 region has the DNA TGTGCCTGGAGTGACAGGGAAGCGAACTATGGCTACACCTTC. Translation gives CAWSDREANYGYTF.

This clone occurred a few times. The rearrangement joins TRBV7-9 to TRBJ1-5, with D unresolved. Germline lookup yields CDR1 SEHNR and CDR2 FQNEAQ (reference sequence). The V end was cut by 1 base, the J end by 7 bases, with 11 bases between. The CDR3 is 14 residues long. The CDR3 nucleotides read TGTGCCAGCAGCTTAGACGGGGTCGTCCAGCCCCAGCATTTT. The encoded protein is CASSLDGVVQPQHF.

The V call is TRBV4-2, the J call TRBJ2-6, with 11 bases identical to TRBD1. Germline V lookup: CDR1 LGHNA, CDR2 YNFKEQ. V dropped 1 base and J dropped 3; count of bases not matched to a gene: 8. This CDR3 is built from 19 residues. CDR3 DNA sequence: TGTGCCAGCAGCCAAGTGGGACAGGGGGTTCGAAGTGGGGCCAACGTCCTGACTTTC. It yields the protein CASSQVGQGVRSGANVLTF.

This clone was seen a handful of times. The chain couples TRBV2 to TRBJ2-5; 10 bases fit TRBD2. The CDR3 is 14 amino acids. J gave up 7 bases and V 3 bases, and 5 bases lay outside the gene matches. The germline V gene has CDR1 SNHLY and CDR2 FYNNEI. The chain's CDR3 is CASSEKREGGTQYF. The CDR3 nucleotides are TGTGCCAGCAGTGAGAAGCGGGAGGGCGGGACCCAGTACTTC. The full variable domain, with the rest looked up from reference TRBV2 and TRBJ2-5, is EPEVTQTPSHQVTQMGQEVILRCVPISNHLYFYWYRQILGQKVEFLVSFYNNEISEKSEIFDDQFSVERPDGSNFTLKIRSTKLEDSAMYFCASSEKREGGTQYFGPGTRLLVL.

This clone was detected a few times. The chain joins TRBV11-2 to TRBJ2-1; D might be TRBD2 (5 bases). This CDR3 contains 15 residues. The germline gives CDR1 SGHAT, CDR2 FQNNGV. The V end lost 3 bases, the J end lost 5 bases, and 14 bases lay between the germline ends. The CDR3, as DNA: TGTGCCAGCAGCTTTAGTCGGAGCGGTAACAATGAGCAGTTCTTC. It yields the protein CASSFSRSGNNEQFF.

J is TRBJ2-7 and V is TRBV5-1, with 7 bases aligning to TRBD1. Germline V gene data show CDR1 as SGHRS and CDR2 as YFSETQ. The CDR3 length is 13 residues. Unmatched junction bases numbered 4, after V lost 4 bases and J lost 3 bases. CDR3 sequence (DNA): TGCGCCAGCAGCGTGGGACAGAACTACGAGCAGTACTTC. It specifies CASSVGQNYEQYF.